A selection of T cell receptor beta chains follows, all from one sample in a study of cytomegalovirus exposure and HLA in healthy donors. Sequenced by immunoSEQ multiplex PCR; TCRdb stores in-frame clones only, minus some. The sample lists around 80,000 clones; approximately 62% were seen once. The sequencing sample was made of PBMCs. The receptor set was obtained from a male donor in good health and CMV-seropositive. Each CDR3 is given with its conserved first and last residue. D genes are given only for firm matches. For some rows the clone size is stated as once, few or many, or as a class when expanded; others skip it.

.,16,.,TRBJ1-5,TRBV27,CASSLTETLSNQPQHF,TGTGCCAGCAGTTTGACAGAGACCCTTAGCAATCAGCCCCAGCATTTT
.,14,.,TRBJ2-7,TRBV7-6,CASSLVAGSYEQYF,TGTGCCAGCAGCTTAGTAGCCGGGAGTTACGAGCAGTACTTC
.,13,.,TRBJ2-3,TRBV10-3,CAIRGGGTDTQYF,TGTGCCATCAGAGGGGGGGGCACAGATACGCAGTATTTT
TRBD1,14,.,TRBJ1-5,TRBV19,CASSMGQSNQPQHF,TGTGCCAGTAGTATGGGACAGTCAAACCAGCCCCAGCATTTT
TRBD1,15,.,TRBJ2-7,TRBV27,CASSFTRQGIHEQYF,TGTGCCAGCAGTTTTACGCGACAGGGGATTCACGAGCAGTACTTC
TRBD1,16,few,TRBJ1-6,TRBV27,CASSLRLTGYNSPLHF,TGTGCCAGCAGTTTGAGGCTGACAGGGTACAATTCACCCCTCCACTTT
.,14,.,TRBJ2-5,TRBV7-2,CASDSLQGGETQYF,TGTGCCAGCGATTCCCTCCAGGGCGGAGAGACCCAGTACTTC
.,13,.,TRBJ1-1,TRBV7-9,CASSPQGYAEAFF,TGTGCCAGCAGCCCCCAGGGATATGCTGAAGCTTTCTTT
TRBD2,14,once,TRBJ2-7,TRBV7-9,CASRASSGPPQQYF,TGTGCCAGCAGGGCTTCTAGCGGGCCGCCTCAGCAGTACTTC
TRBD2,15,.,TRBJ2-3,TRBV29-1,CSVGGTSGRTDTQYF,TGCAGCGTTGGGGGGACTAGCGGCCGCACAGATACGCAGTATTTT
.,13,.,TRBJ1-3,TRBV7-9,CASWQNSGNTIYF,TGTGCCAGCTGGCAGAACTCTGGAAACACCATATATTTT
.,13,.,TRBJ2-2,TRBV28,CASSLGPTGELFF,TGTGCCAGCAGTTTAGGCCCAACCGGGGAGCTGTTTTTT
.,14,few,TRBJ2-7,TRBV5-1,CASSSELALYEQYF,TGCGCCAGCAGCTCAGAACTAGCTCTATACGAGCAGTACTTC
.,15,.,TRBJ2-5,TRBV11-1,CASSLGGGQSESQYF,TGTGCCAGCAGCTTAGGAGGAGGCCAATCCGAGAGCCAGTACTTC
.,16,.,TRBJ2-3,TRBV5-1,CASSLVVVLGADTQYF,TGCGCCAGCAGCTTGGTAGTGGTTCTAGGCGCAGATACGCAGTATTTT
TRBD1,15,few,TRBJ2-2,TRBV5-4,CASSPDRAVPGELFF,TGTGCCAGCAGCCCAGACAGGGCCGTGCCCGGGGAGCTGTTTTTT
.,17,.,TRBJ2-5,TRBV7-6,CASRFFPRGKSLETQYF,TGTGCCAGCCGCTTTTTCCCTCGAGGGAAGTCCTTGGAGACCCAGTACTTC
TRBD2,15,.,TRBJ2-3,TRBV5-4,CASSPPGLSTDTQYF,TGTGCCAGCAGCCCGCCGGGACTAAGCACAGATACGCAGTATTTT
.,16,.,TRBJ2-2,TRBV7-6,CASSPLAASGTGELFF,TGTGCCAGCAGCCCCCTGGCGGCCTCGGGCACCGGGGAGCTGTTTTTT
.,15,few,TRBJ1-1,TRBV18,CASSPPVSREREAFF,TGTGCCAGCTCACCACCGGTTTCGAGAGAACGGGAAGCTTTCTTT
.,13,few,TRBJ1-6,TRBV6-5,CASKGQGNSPLHF,TGTGCCAGCAAGGGGCAGGGCAATTCACCCCTCCACTTT
TRBD2,15,few,TRBJ2-5,TRBV30,CAWSEGLRGGETQYF,TGTGCCTGGAGTGAGGGTCTGCGGGGGGGAGAGACCCAGTACTTC
.,18,.,TRBJ1-1,TRBV9,CASSVGSRPGKEDTEAFF,TGTGCCAGCAGCGTAGGTAGCCGTCCAGGGAAGGAAGACACTGAAGCTTTCTTT
TRBD2,17,.,TRBJ2-3,TRBV9,CASSVATSGEPTDTQYF,TGTGCCAGCAGCGTAGCGACTAGCGGGGAGCCCACAGATACGCAGTATTTT
.,16,.,TRBJ2-2,TRBV19,CASSIGGGQAFGELFF,TGTGCCAGTAGTATAGGCGGGGGACAGGCGTTTGGGGAGCTGTTTTTT
.,14,.,TRBJ2-7,TRBV10-3,CAISEGRGTYEQYF,TGTGCCATCAGTGAGGGCAGGGGCACATACGAGCAGTACTTC
TRBD1,17,.,TRBJ1-2,TRBV28,CASRTPRDRVSSYGYTF,TGTGCCAGCAGAACCCCCCGGGACAGGGTCAGTAGCTATGGCTACACCTTC
TRBD1,16,.,TRBJ2-3,TRBV9,CASSARDRGGKDTQYF,TGTGCCAGCAGCGCCCGGGACAGGGGAGGGAAAGATACGCAGTATTTT
.,16,.,TRBJ2-5,TRBV7-3,CASSLEARVRGETQYF,TGTGCCAGCAGCTTAGAGGCCAGGGTTAGGGGGGAGACCCAGTACTTC
TRBD1,15,.,TRBJ1-5,TRBV5-1,CASSPDRGQGQPQHF,TGCGCCAGCAGCCCTGACAGGGGGCAGGGTCAGCCCCAGCATTTT
TRBD2,18,.,TRBJ2-1,TRBV5-4,CASSGGTSGFSSYNEQFF,TGTGCCAGCAGCGGGGGGACTAGCGGGTTTAGCTCCTACAATGAGCAGTTCTTC